This T cell receptor (beta chain) was retrieved from a study of blood T cell repertoires in COVID-19. About the research overall: PBMCs, B-cell-depleted T cells, or T cells provided the cDNA or gDNA that made up the material.

From germline, CDR1 is KGHSH and CDR2 LQKENI. This CDR3 comprises 14 residues. Trimming removed 6 bases from V and 4 bases from J; junction bases left unmatched: 9. In the original analysis: Scientists estimated how many nucleated cells there were by amplifying reference gene primers. Measured with immunoSEQ multiplex PCR; TCRdb has only the in-frame clones, and not every one. That table supplies the V and J calls and clone size; D and trimming were determined from the DNA. This sample has some 150,000 clones; roughly nine tenths occur once, and the top ten carry about a tenth. The genes are TRBV18 and TRBJ2-7, with 7 bases that match TRBD1. The origin of this receptor is a woman aged 60-70 years with COVID-19, enrolled during active disease. Material for sequencing was peripheral blood. The CDR3 nucleotides read TGTGCCAGCTCGAACCGGGACAGAGCATACGAGCAGTACTTC. It yields the protein CASSNRDRAYEQYF.